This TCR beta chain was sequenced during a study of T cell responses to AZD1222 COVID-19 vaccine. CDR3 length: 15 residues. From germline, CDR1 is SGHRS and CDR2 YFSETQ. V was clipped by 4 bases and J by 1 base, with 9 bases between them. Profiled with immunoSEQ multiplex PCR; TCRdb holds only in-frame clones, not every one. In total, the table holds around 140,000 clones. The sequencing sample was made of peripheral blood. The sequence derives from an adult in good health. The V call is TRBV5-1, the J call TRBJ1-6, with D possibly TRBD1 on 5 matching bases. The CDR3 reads CASSASGSYNSPLHF. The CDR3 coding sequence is TGCGCCAGCAGCGCCTCAGGGTCCTATAATTCACCCCTCCACTTT.